This T cell receptor beta chain is drawn from a study of cytomegalovirus exposure and HLA in healthy donors. About this clone itself: No antigen is known for it.

Amplification used 60 Vbeta primers and 13 Jbeta primers. The table came from immunoSEQ multiplex PCR; TCRdb's copy has only in-frame clones and leaves some out. The sample includes about 120,000 clones, about 81% of them seen just once. Study results and limitations: Earlier analysis found most TCR beta V segments productive about 87% or about 30% of the time. A later analysis showed that HLA-associated TCR beta chains had undergone more clonal expansion than equally common others.

Trimming removed 7 bases from V and 7 bases from J, with 17 bases in between. The CDR3 consists of 14 residues. Germline assignment: CDR1 MNHEY and CDR2 SVGAGI. This receptor was identified in a man aged 35-49 years in good health and CMV-seronegative. Sample: PBMCs. The chain carries TRBV6-5 and TRBJ2-1; D may be TRBD1 (6 bases). The CDR3: CASTGTHKPNEQFF. For the CDR3, the DNA is TGTGCCAGCACCGGGACACACAAGCCGAATGAGCAGTTCTTC.